This TCR beta chain was documented in a study of blood T cell repertoires in COVID-19 (dated by TCRdb to 2018 to 2020). Turning to the overall study: The collaborator samples originated in the United States, Italy and Spain and spanned the acute and convalescent phases of COVID-19. The repertoires were made available in a free public database intended to serve as a resource for research on the immune response to SARS-CoV-2. The prospective study material was composed of cDNA or gDNA derived from T cells, B-cell-depleted T cells, or PBMCs. Nearly every sample came with metadata listing a de-identified subject ID, COVID-19 status, age in years and sex. Where available, HLA class I and class II types were taken from metadata supplied by the sample provider and were not determined by assay-based typing. The samples were drawn from the first 160 participants of the ongoing ImmuneRACE study and from 1,254 subjects provided by 6 global collaborators. Deeply sampled blood TCRbeta repertoires from subjects exposed to, actively infected with, or recovered from COVID-19 were included in the dataset. On the study overall, not on this receptor specifically: Clinical and demographic metadata were provided uncurated, with the amount varying by source and participant.

Whole blood was collected in K2EDTA tubes by collaborating institutions according to the institutions' own protocols. For TCRbeta analysis, collaborator samples were shipped as frozen whole blood, as isolated PBMCs, or as DNA extracted from either sample type. As for this clone: Its antigen has not been determined. Base qualities are not at hand, and no much larger clone is one base apart.

V is cut back by 0 bases and J by 5 bases, with 16 bases in the junction unmatched. CDR1 and CDR2 (LGHNA, YSLEER) derive from the germline V gene. Taken from cysteine to phenylalanine, the CDR3 has 19 residues. The DNA shown is the 57-base CDR3, in frame from base 1. The immunoSEQ Assay, a bias-controlled multiplex PCR, was used to amplify TCRbeta CDR3 regions from genomic DNA. For the original study's pipeline: Nucleated cell counts per sample were estimated from amplification of reference gene primers within the assay. To quantify the absolute abundance of each unique TCRbeta CDR3 rearrangement, sequence reads were collapsed and filtered. For each sample, productive Simpson clonality was calculated by taking the square root of Simpson's diversity index across productive rearrangements. Entries here come from immuneACCESS through TCRdb and include only in-frame sequences with V and J called. Some clones fail to appear in such tables; in the studies checked, an unresolved V gene covers under half of the shortfall, and the cause of the remainder is unknown. Clone size and V and J calls were adopted from that table, with D and trimming inferred from the DNA. The sample has approximately 69,000 clones on record, 90% of them singletons. The ten largest clones take up 4% to 6.5% of the sample.

The clonotype originates from a man aged 45-65 years with acute or convalescent COVID-19. The V and J genes are TRBV4-3 and TRBJ2-7; 10 central bases correspond to TRBD2. The sample consisted of peripheral blood. The CDR3 protein: CASSQDPGSLAGVLHEQYF. The DNA reads TGCGCCAGCAGCCAAGATCCCGGGAGCCTAGCGGGAGTATTACACGAGCAGTACTTC.